This section outlines one T cell receptor (beta chain) sequence together with its context. The entry originates in a study of T cells in Graves' hyperthyroidism and ophthalmopathy. Template material for amplifying TCR beta CDR3 regions consisted of RNA transcripts. The HTBI primer set was used in a first-round RT-PCR of the TCR CDR3. TCRdb itself ran the multiplex PCR reads through MiXCR, one entry per CDR3 protein. The sample shows a few hundred thousand distinct CDR3 sequences, less than 25% of them seen only once. The sequencing sample was made of blood. The sequence was collected from a man in his late teens or twenties with Graves' hyperthyroidism.

The CDR3 bases are TGTGCCAGCAGCTACCTCAGGGGTAGCGGGATTAGTGAGACCCAGTACTTC. This codes for CASSYLRGSGISETQYF. This chain links TRBV11-2 with TRBJ2-5; TRBD2 agrees at 8 bases. V gave up 4 bases and J gave up 5 bases; unmatched junction bases: 15. The CDR3 runs 17 residues. The V gene's germline CDR1 is SGHAT and CDR2 FQNNGV.